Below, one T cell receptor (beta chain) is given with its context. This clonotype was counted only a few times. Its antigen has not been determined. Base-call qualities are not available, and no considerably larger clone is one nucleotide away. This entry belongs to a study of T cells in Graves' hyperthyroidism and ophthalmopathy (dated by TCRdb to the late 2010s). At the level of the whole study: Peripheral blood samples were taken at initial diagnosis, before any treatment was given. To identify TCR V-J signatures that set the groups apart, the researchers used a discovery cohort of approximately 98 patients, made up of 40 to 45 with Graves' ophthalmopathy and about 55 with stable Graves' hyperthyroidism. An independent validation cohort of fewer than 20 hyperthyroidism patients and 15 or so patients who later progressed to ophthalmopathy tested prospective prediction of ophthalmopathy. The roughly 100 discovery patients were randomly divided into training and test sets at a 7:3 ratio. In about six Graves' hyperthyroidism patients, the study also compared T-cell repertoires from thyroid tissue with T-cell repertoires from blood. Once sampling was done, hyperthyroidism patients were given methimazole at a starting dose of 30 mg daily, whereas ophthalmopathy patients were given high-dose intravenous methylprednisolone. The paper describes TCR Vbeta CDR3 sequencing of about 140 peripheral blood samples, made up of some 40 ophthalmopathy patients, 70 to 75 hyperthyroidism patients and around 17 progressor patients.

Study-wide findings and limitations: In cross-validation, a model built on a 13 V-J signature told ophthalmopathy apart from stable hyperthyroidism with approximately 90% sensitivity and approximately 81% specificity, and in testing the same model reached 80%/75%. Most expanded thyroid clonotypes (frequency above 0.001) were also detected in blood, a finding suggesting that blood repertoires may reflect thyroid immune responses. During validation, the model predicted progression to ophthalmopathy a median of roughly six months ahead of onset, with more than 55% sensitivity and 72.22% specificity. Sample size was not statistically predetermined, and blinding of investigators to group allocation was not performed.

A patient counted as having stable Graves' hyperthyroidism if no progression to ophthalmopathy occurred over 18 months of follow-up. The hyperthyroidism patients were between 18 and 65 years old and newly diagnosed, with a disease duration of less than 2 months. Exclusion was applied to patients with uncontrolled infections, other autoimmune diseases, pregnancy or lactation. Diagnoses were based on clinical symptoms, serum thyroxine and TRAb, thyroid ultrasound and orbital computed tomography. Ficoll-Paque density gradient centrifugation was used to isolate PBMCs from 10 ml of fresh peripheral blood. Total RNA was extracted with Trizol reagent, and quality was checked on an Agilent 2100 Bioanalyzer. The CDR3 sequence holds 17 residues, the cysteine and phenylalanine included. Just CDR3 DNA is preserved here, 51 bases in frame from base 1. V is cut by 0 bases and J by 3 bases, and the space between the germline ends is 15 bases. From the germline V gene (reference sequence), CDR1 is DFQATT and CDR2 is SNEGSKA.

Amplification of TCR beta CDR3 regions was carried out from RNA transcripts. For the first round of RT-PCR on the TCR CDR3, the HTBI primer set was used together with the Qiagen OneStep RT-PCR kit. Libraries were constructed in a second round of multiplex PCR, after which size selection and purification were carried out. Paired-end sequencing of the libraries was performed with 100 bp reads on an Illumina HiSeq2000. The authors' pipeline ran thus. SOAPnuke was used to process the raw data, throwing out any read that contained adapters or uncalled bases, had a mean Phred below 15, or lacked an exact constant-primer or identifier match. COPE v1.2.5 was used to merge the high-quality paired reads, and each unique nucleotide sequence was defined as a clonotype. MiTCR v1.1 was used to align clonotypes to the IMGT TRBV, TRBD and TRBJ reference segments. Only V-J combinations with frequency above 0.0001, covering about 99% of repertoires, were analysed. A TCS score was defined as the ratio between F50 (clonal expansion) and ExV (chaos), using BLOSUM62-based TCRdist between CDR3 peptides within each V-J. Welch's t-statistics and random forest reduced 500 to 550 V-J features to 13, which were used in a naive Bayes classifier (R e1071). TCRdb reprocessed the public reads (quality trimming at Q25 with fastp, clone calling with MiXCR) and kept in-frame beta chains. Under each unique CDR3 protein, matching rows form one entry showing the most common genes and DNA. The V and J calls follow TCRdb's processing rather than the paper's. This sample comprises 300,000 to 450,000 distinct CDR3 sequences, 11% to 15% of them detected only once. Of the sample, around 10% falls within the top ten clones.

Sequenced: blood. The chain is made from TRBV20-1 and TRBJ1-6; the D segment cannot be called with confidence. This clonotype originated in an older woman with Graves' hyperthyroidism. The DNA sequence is TGCAGTGCTAGAGATCGGCGACTTACTTTCTATAATTCACCCCTCCACTTT. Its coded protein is CSARDRRLTFYNSPLHF.